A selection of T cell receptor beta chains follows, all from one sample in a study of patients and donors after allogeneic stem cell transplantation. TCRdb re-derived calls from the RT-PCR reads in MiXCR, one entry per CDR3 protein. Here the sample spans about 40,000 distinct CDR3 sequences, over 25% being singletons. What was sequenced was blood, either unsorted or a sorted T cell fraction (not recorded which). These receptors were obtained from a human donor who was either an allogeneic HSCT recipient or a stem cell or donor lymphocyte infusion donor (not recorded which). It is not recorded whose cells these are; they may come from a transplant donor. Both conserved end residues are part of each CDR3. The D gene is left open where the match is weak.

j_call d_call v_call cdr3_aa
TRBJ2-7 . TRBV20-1 CSALTGVRGTRGYEQYF
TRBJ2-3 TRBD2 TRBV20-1 CSARGGIADTQYF
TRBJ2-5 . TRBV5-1 CASSLSRRETQYF
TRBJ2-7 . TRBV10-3 CAISEADSNELAGYEQYF
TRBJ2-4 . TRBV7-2 CASSLSGQRGYIQYF
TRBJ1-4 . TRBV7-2 CASGHGRHNEKLFF
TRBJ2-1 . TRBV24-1 CATSDTGHPSSYNEQFF
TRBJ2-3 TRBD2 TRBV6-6 CASSSGTSGRAWEDTQYF
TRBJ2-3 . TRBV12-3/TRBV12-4 CASHGWDTQYF
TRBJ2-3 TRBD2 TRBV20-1 CSAMTSGRKEMGTDTQYF
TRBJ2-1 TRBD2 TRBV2 CASKELGTSDRNEQFF
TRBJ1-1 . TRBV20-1 CSADTRPPGGAFF
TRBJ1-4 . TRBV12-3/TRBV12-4 CASSLRTLEKLFF
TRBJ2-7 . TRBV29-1 CSVASSRHEQYF
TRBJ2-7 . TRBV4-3 CASSQVHRDFSSYEQYF
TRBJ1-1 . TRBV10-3 CATTLSRGLNTEAFF
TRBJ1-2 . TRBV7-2 CASSPKPAFGVYGYTF
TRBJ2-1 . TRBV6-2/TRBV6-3 CASSYSVSPPLTDEQFF
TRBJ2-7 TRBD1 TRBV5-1 CASSRGTGILYEQYF
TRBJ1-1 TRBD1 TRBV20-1 CSARTGEMNTEAFF
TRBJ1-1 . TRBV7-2 CASSLAGNLMNTEAFF